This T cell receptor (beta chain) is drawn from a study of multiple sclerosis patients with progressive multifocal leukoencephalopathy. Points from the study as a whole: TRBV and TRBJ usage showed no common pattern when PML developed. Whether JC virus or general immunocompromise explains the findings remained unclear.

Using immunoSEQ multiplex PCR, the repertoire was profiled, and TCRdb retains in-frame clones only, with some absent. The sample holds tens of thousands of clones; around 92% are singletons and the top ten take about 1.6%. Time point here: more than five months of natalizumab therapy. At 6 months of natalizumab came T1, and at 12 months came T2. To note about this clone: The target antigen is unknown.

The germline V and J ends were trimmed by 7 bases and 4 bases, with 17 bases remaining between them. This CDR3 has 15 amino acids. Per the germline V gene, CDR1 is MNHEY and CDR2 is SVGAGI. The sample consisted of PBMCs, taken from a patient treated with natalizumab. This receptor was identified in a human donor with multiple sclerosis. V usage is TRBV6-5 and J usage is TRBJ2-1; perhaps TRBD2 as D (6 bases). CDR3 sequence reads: CASKREGGNYNEQFF. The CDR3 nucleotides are TGTGCCAGCAAACGTGAGGGCGGGAATTACAATGAGCAGTTCTTC.